The next 21 T cell receptor beta chains were all read from a single sample in a study of cytomegalovirus exposure and HLA in healthy donors. Amplification used 60 Vbeta primers and 13 Jbeta primers. The method was immunoSEQ multiplex PCR; TCRdb's version includes in-frame clones alone and lacks a portion of them. The sample records 180,000 or so clones, roughly 74% being singletons. The sequencing input was PBMCs. Source of these receptors: a female donor in good health and CMV-seronegative.

The chain is built from TRBV5-6 and TRBJ2-1; TRBD2 matches 13 bases. With V trimmed by 2 bases and J by 2 bases, 4 bases remained unmatched. Germline V lookup: CDR1 SGHDT, CDR2 YYEEEE. The CDR3 length is 17 residues. The CDR3 here is CASSFLLAGGTYNEQFF. Written as DNA, the CDR3 is TGTGCCAGCAGCTTCCTACTAGCGGGGGGGACCTACAATGAGCAGTTCTTC.

The chain joins TRBV5-1 to TRBJ2-5; TRBD2 might be the D (5 bases). The CDR3 is 12 amino acids. Germline V lookup: CDR1 SGHRS, CDR2 YFSETQ. Trimming pared 2 bases from V and 4 bases from J, leaving 6 bases between. DNA of the CDR3: TGCGCCAGCAGCTTCGGGGTAGAGACCCAGTACTTC. The encoded protein is CASSFGVETQYF.

The V and J genes are TRBV6-6 and TRBJ2-7, with a possible D match to TRBD1 (6 bases). Trimming stripped 0 bases from V and 5 bases from J, with 11 bases between. Germline lookup yields CDR1 MNHNY and CDR2 SVGAGI (reference sequence). The CDR3 loop spans 14 amino acids. The CDR3 coding sequence is TGTGCCAGCAGTTACTCAGGGGGATCCCACGAGCAGTACTTC. Protein sequence: CASSYSGGSHEQYF.

This chain connects TRBV6-1 to TRBJ1-4; D is undetermined. The germline gives CDR1 MNHNS, CDR2 SASEGT. The CDR3 spans 13 residues. The V end lost 6 bases, the J end lost 5 bases, and 10 bases lay between the germline ends. The CDR3 bases are TGTGCCAGCAGCGGTATAAAGAATGAAAAACTGTTTTTT. It codes for CASSGIKNEKLFF.

V is TRBV4-1 and J is TRBJ2-7, with TRBD2 matching over 13 bases. The CDR3 runs 19 residues. CDR1 is MGHRA and CDR2 is YSYEKL in the germline V gene. V lost 0 bases, J lost 2 bases, and 10 bases stayed unmatched. The CDR3 nucleotides are TGCGCCAGCAGCCAAGAGTCCCTATGGGGACTAGCGGGACCCTACGAGCAGTACTTC. It encodes CASSQESLWGLAGPYEQYF.

This chain uses TRBV9 with TRBJ2-1; D possibly corresponds to TRBD1 (6 bases). Germline V gene lookup returns CDR1 SGDLS and CDR2 YYNGEE. The CDR3 is 13 amino acids. V shed 4 bases and J shed 6 bases, with 11 bases lying between them. As DNA, the CDR3 is TGTGCCAGCAGCACTAGGGGGACCAATGAGCAGTTCTTC. It specifies CASSTRGTNEQFF.

V is TRBV12-5 and J is TRBJ1-3, with TRBD1 as a possible D gene (6 bases). V lost 0 bases to trimming and J lost 0 bases, with 12 bases between them. The CDR3 runs to 17 residues. Germline V gives CDR1 LGHNT, CDR2 FRNRAP. As DNA, the CDR3 is TGTGCTAGTGGTTTGGTAGCAGGGGCCAACTCTGGAAACACCATATATTTT. Its translation: CASGLVAGANSGNTIYF.

The chain is built from TRBV15 and TRBJ2-1; 7 bases are shared with TRBD2. CDR1 and CDR2 from the germline V gene are LNHNV and YYDKDF (reference sequence). The J segment lost 7 bases and the V segment lost 3 bases, leaving 12 bases of the junction unmatched. This CDR3 comprises 16 residues. The DNA for the CDR3 is TGTGCCACCAGCAGCGAAACGGGACGGACTAGGAATGAGCAGTTCTTC. The encoded protein is CATSSETGRTRNEQFF.

The chain carries TRBV2 and TRBJ2-7; TRBD1 is a possible D gene (6 bases). V lost 7 bases and J 6 bases, leaving 22 bases between the germline ends. The CDR3 is 15 amino acids. Germline-derived CDR1 and CDR2 are SNHLY and FYNNEI. In DNA, the CDR3 is TGTGCCAGCATGGCAGAGGGCAGGGGTTCAAGCGAGCAGTACTTC. Residues: CASMAEGRGSSEQYF.

This clone was counted a few times. The chain has TRBV7-2 and TRBJ2-5, with D possibly matching TRBD2 (5 bases). This CDR3 has 14 amino acids. Trimming shortened V by 2 bases and J by 4 bases, and 11 bases separated the two germline ends. Germline CDR1 and CDR2: SGHTA and FQGNSA. The CDR3 loop is CASSLPEGRETQYF. CDR3 sequence (DNA): TGTGCCAGCAGCTTACCTGAGGGAAGAGAGACCCAGTACTTC.

CDR3 loop: CATSRQGASYGYTF. Written as DNA, the CDR3 is TGTGCCACCAGCAGGCAGGGGGCCTCCTATGGCTACACCTTC. The chain links TRBV15 to TRBJ1-2; 8 bases align to TRBD1. Germline V lookup: CDR1 LNHNV, CDR2 YYDKDF (reference sequence). The CDR3 consists of 14 residues. Trimming cost V 3 bases and J 4 bases; bases outside gene matches: 4.

The chain combines TRBV27 with TRBJ2-7; 11 nucleotides line up with TRBD2. This CDR3 is built from 15 residues. Losses at the gene ends were 6 bases for V and 3 bases for J; bases not matched to a gene: 7. Germline CDR1 MNHEY, CDR2 SMNVEV (reference sequence). The CDR3, as DNA: TGTGCCAGCAGCACAGAACTAGCGGGGGACTACGAGCAGTACTTC. Encoded protein: CASSTELAGDYEQYF.

This chain joins TRBV7-9 and TRBJ2-1, with 7 bases aligning to TRBD2. The CDR3 has 17 amino acids. Germline CDR1 reads SEHNR; CDR2 reads FQNEAQ (reference sequence). The trim removed 8 bases at V and 7 bases at J, leaving 20 bases unmatched. In nucleotides, the CDR3 is TGTGCCAGCCGAGGCGGGAGCACCATTTCATCGGGTAATGAGCAGTTCTTC. Amino acids: CASRGGSTISSGNEQFF.

This clone occurred once. The chain has TRBV6-5 and TRBJ2-7; TRBD1 matches at 8 bases. The CDR3 is 15 amino acids. Trimming took 2 bases from V and 7 from J; bases not matched to a gene: 10. The germline V gene has CDR1 MNHEY and CDR2 SVGAGI. The CDR3 is CASSYLPRGLGEQYF. CDR3 sequence (DNA): TGTGCCAGCAGTTACCTACCCAGGGGGCTGGGAGAGCAGTACTTC.

The chain employs TRBV30 and TRBJ2-7, with D possibly matching TRBD1 (6 bases). V gave up 4 bases and J gave up 2 bases, with 27 bases separating them. CDR1 GTSNPN and CDR2 SVGIG come from the germline V gene (reference sequence). There are 18 residues in the CDR3. The CDR3 loop is CAWTSVSDRASGAYEQYF. The DNA of the CDR3 is TGTGCCTGGACCAGTGTATCGGACAGAGCCTCTGGGGCCTACGAGCAGTACTTC.

V is TRBV29-1 and J is TRBJ2-7; a weak D match, TRBD2 (6 bases). This CDR3 has 14 residues. Trimming took off 6 bases at V and 2 bases at J, with 17 bases between the two ends. Per the germline V gene, CDR1 is SQVTM and CDR2 is ANQGSEA. The CDR3 DNA follows: TGCAGCGTAAGGGAGGCAAGGCCGGCCTACGAGCAGTACTTC. It is translated as CSVREARPAYEQYF.

The chain carries TRBV15 and TRBJ2-7; no reliable D call. Germline-derived CDR1 and CDR2 are LNHNV and YYDKDF (reference sequence). The V and J ends lost 2 bases and 1 base respectively, with 6 bases between them. The length of the CDR3 is 13 residues. As DNA, the CDR3 is TGTGCCACCAGCAGACCACAGTCCTACGAGCAGTACTTC. Amino acids: CATSRPQSYEQYF.

This sequence joins TRBV28 and TRBJ2-3; 8 nucleotides match TRBD2. V trimming: 2 bases; J trimming: 3 bases; junction bases outside the gene matches: 4. This CDR3 has 15 amino acids. Germline values: CDR1 MDHEN, CDR2 SYDVKM. CDR3 protein: CASSLAGGATDTQYF. Written as DNA, the CDR3 is TGTGCCAGCAGTTTAGCGGGAGGAGCGACAGATACGCAGTATTTT. The full variable domain, its missing parts supplied by reference TRBV28 and TRBJ2-3, is DVKVTQSSRYLVKRTGEKVFLECVQDMDHENMFWYRQDPGLGLRLIYFSYDVKMKEKGDIPEGYSVSREKKERFSLILESASTNQTSMYLCASSLAGGATDTQYFGPGTRLTVL.

The chain employs TRBV27 and TRBJ1-2, with D possibly TRBD1 on 5 matching bases. Germline assignment: CDR1 MNHEY and CDR2 SMNVEV (reference sequence). The CDR3 loop spans 13 amino acids. V gave up 5 bases and J gave up 4 bases, with 11 bases separating them. DNA of the CDR3: TGTGCCAGCAGTCCCCGAAGGGGCTATGGCTACACCTTC. Residues: CASSPRRGYGYTF.

The chain couples TRBV5-1 to TRBJ2-2; no clear D gene. The CDR3 loop spans 16 amino acids. With 1 base removed from V and 0 bases from J, the gap between germline ends came to 10 bases. Germline V CDR1 and CDR2: SGHRS, YFSETQ. The CDR3, as DNA: TGCGCCAGCAGCTTGCCTGGCGGATCGAACACCGGGGAGCTGTTTTTT. Its translation is CASSLPGGSNTGELFF.

The CDR3 spells CASSPPGDTGELFF. The DNA for the CDR3 is TGCGCCAGCAGCCCGCCAGGGGACACCGGGGAGCTGTTTTTT. V and J are TRBV4-3 and TRBJ2-2; D might be TRBD1 (6 bases). V was shortened by 4 bases and J by 3 bases, with 9 bases between the two germline ends. The CDR3 length is 14 residues. Germline V gene data show CDR1 as LGHNA and CDR2 as YSLEER.